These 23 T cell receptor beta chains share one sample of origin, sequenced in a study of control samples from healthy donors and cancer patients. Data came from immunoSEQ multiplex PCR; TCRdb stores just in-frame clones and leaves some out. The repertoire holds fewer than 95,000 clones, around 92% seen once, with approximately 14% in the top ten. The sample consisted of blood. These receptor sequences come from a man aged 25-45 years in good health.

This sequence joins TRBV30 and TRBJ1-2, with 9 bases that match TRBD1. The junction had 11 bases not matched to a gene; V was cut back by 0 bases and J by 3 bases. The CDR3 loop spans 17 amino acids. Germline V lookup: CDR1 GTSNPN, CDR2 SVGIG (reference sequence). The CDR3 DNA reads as TGTGCCTGGAGTGTACCCAGGACAGGGGTTTTAGACTATGGCTACACCTTC. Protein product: CAWSVPRTGVLDYGYTF. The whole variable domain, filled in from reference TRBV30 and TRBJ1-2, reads SQTIHQWPATLVQPVGSPLSLECTVEGTSNPNLYWYRQAAGRGLQLLFYSVGIGQISSEVPQNLSASRPQDRQFILSSKKLLLSDSGFYLCAWSVPRTGVLDYGYTFGSGTRLTVV.

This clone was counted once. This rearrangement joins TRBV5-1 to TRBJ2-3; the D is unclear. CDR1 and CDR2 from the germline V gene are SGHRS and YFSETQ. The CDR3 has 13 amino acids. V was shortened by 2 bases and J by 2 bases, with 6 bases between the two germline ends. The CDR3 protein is CASSLSSTDTQYF. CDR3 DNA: TGCGCCAGCAGCTTAAGTTCCACAGATACGCAGTATTTT.

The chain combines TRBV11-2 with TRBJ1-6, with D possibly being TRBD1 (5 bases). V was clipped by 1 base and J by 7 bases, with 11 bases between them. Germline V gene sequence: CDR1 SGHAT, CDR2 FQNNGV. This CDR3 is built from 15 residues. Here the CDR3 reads CASSLGRGQNSPLHF. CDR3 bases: TGTGCCAGCAGCTTAGGGAGGGGCCAGAATTCACCCCTCCACTTT.

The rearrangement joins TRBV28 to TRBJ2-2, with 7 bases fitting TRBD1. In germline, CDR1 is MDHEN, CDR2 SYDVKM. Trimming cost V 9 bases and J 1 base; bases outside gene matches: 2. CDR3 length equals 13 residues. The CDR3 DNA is TGTGCCAGTAGGACAGGGAACACCGGGGAGCTGTTTTTT. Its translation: CASRTGNTGELFF.

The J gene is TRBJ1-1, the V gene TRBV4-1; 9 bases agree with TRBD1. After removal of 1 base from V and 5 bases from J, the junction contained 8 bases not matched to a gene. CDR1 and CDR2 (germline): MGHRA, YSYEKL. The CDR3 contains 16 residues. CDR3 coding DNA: TGCGCCAGCAGCCAAGTTGGGACAGGGTCGCGGACTGAAGCTTTCTTT. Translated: CASSQVGTGSRTEAFF.

As DNA, the CDR3 is TGTGCCAGCAGTCTTAACGCGGGGAGGAACACTGAAGCTTTCTTT. Amino acid sequence: CASSLNAGRNTEAFF. This rearrangement joins TRBV28 to TRBJ1-1; D unclear. V was pared by 5 bases and J by 1 base, with 14 bases between. This CDR3 has 15 amino acids. Per the germline V gene, CDR1 is MDHEN and CDR2 is SYDVKM.

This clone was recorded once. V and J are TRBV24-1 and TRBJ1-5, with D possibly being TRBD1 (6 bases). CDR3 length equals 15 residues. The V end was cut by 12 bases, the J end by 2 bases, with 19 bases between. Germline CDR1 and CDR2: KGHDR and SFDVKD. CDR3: CAPHRAGAGNQPQHF. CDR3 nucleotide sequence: TGTGCCCCGCACCGGGCAGGGGCTGGCAATCAGCCCCAGCATTTT.

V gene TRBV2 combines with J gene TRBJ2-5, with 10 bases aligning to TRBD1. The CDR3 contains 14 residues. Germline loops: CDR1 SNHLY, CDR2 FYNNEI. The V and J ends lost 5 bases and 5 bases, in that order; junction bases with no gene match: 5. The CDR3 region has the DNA TGTGCCAGCAGTTCGACAGGGGGCGCGGAGACCCAGTACTTC. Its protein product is CASSSTGGAETQYF. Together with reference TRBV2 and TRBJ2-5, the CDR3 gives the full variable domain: EPEVTQTPSHQVTQMGQEVILRCVPISNHLYFYWYRQILGQKVEFLVSFYNNEISEKSEIFDDQFSVERPDGSNFTLKIRSTKLEDSAMYFCASSSTGGAETQYFGPGTRLLVL.

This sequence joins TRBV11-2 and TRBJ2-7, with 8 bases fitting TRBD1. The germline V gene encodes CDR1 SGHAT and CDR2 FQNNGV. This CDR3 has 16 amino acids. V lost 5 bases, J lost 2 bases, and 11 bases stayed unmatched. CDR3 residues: CASSPMTGQGPYEQYF. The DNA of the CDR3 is TGTGCCAGCAGCCCTATGACTGGACAGGGCCCCTACGAGCAGTACTTC. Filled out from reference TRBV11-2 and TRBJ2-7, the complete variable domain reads EAGVAQSPRYKIIEKRQSVAFWCNPISGHATLYWYQQILGQGPKLLIQFQNNGVVDDSQLPKDRFSAERLKGVDSTLKIQPAKLEDSAVYLCASSPMTGQGPYEQYFGPGTRLTVT.

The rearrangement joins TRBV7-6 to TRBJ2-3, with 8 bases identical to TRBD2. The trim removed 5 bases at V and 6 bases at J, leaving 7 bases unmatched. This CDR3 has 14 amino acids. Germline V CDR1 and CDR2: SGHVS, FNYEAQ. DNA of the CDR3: TGTGCCAGCAGCAAGGGACTAGGGGTGGATACGCAGTATTTT. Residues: CASSKGLGVDTQYF. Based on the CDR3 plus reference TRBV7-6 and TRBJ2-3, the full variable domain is GAGVSQSPRYKVTKRGQDVALRCDPISGHVSLYWYRQALGQGPEFLTYFNYEAQQDKSGLPNDRFSAERPEGSISTLTIQRTEQRDSAMYRCASSKGLGVDTQYFGPGTRLTVL.

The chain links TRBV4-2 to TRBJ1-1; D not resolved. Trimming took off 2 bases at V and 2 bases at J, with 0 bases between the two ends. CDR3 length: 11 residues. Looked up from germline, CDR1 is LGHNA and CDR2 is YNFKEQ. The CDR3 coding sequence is TGTGCCAGCAGCCAAAACACTGAAGCTTTCTTT. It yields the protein CASSQNTEAFF.

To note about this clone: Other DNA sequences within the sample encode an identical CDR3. The CDR3 sequence is CASSRSGGTDTQYF. CDR3 in DNA: TGTGCCAGCAGCCGCTCAGGCGGCACAGATACGCAGTATTTT. The rearrangement uses TRBV3-1 (or the pseudogene TRBV3-2) and TRBJ2-3; D call uncertain. The V gene lost 4 bases and the J gene lost 1 base, with 9 bases spanning the gap. This CDR3 has 14 amino acids. Germline CDR1 reads LGHDT; CDR2 reads YNNKEL (reference sequence).

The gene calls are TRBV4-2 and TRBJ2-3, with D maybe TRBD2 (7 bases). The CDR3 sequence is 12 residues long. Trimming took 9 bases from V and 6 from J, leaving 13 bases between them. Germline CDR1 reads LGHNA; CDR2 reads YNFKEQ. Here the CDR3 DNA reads TGTGCCAGTTCGGGGGGCCTGGATACGCAGTATTTT. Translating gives CASSGGLDTQYF.

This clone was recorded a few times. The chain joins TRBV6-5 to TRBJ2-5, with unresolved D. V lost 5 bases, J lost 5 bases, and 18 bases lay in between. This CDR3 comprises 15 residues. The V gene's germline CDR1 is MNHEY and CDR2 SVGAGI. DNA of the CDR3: TGTGCCAGCAGTCCGACGGCGGAAGGGTTTGAGACCCAGTACTTC. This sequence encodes CASSPTAEGFETQYF.

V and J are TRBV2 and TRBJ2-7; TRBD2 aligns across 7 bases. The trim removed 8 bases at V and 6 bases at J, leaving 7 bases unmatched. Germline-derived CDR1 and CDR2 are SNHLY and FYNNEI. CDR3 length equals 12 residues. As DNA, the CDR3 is TGTGCCAGCCTCGGGAGGTCCGGCGAGCAGTACTTC. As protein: CASLGRSGEQYF.

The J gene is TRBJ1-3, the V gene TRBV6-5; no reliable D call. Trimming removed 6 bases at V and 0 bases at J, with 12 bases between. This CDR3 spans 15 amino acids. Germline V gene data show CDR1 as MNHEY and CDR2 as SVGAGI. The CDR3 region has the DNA TGTGCCAGCAGCCCCTGGGATACCTCTGGAAACACCATATATTTT. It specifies CASSPWDTSGNTIYF.

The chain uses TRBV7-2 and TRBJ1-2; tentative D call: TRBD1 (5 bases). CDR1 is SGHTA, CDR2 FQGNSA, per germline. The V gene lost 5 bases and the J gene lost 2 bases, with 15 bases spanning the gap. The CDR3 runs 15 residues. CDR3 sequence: CASSPGGRVNYGYTF. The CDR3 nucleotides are TGTGCCAGCAGCCCAGGTGGCAGGGTGAACTATGGCTACACCTTC.

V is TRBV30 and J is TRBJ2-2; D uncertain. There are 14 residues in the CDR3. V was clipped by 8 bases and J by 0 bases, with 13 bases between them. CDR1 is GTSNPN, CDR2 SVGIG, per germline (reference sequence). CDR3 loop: CAGYSSTNTGELFF. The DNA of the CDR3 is TGTGCCGGGTACAGTTCCACGAACACCGGGGAGCTGTTTTTT.

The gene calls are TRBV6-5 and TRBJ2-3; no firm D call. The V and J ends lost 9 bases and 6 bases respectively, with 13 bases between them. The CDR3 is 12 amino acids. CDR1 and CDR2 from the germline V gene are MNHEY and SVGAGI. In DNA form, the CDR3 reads TGTGCCAGTCACAGTGAAACGGATACGCAGTATTTT. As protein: CASHSETDTQYF.

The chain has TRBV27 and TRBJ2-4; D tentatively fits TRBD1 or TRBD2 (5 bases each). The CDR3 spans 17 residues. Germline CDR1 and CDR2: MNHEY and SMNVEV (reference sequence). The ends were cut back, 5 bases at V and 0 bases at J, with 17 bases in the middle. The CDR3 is CASSPRRGDLAKNIQYF. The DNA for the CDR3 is TGTGCCAGCAGTCCCCGACGTGGGGACCTAGCCAAAAACATTCAGTACTTC.

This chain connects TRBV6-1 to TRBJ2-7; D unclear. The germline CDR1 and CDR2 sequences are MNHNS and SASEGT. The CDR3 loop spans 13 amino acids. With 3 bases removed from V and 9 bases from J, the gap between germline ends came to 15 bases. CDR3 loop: CASSEGSVLGQYF. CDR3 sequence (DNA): TGTGCCAGCAGTGAGGGCAGTGTCCTAGGGCAGTACTTC.

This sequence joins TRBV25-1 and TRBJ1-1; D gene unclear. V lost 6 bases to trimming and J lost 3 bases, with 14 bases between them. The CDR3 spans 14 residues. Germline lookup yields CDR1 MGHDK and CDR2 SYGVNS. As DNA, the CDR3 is TGTGCCAGCAGCGACGTCGGACGGGACACTGAAGCTTTCTTT. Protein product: CASSDVGRDTEAFF.

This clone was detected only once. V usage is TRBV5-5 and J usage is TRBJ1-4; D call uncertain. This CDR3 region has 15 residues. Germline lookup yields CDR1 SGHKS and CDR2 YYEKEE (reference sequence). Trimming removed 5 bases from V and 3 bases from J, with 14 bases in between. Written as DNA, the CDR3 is TGTGCCAGCAGGGGTCACTCAGACCCTAATGAAAAACTGTTTTTT. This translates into CASRGHSDPNEKLFF.